The 19 T cell receptor beta chains in this list originate from one sample, sequenced in a study of T cell responses to AZD1222 COVID-19 vaccine. Using immunoSEQ multiplex PCR, the repertoire was profiled, and TCRdb retains in-frame clones only, with some absent. Seen here are approximately 93,000 clones, approximately 89% observed once, and the top ten hold approximately 5%. The sample in question was peripheral blood, obtained 28 days after the second AZD1222 dose. The receptors derive from an adult who received the AZD1222 COVID-19 vaccine.

The V and J genes are TRBV2 and TRBJ1-6; no clear D. This CDR3 region has 13 residues. In germline, CDR1 is SNHLY, CDR2 FYNNEI. Trimming cost V 7 bases and J 14 bases, with 18 bases left between them. CDR3 nucleotides: TGTGCCAGCACGGTAGCGGGCGTTTTCACCCTCCACTTT. Translating gives CASTVAGVFTLHF.

The chain is built from TRBV27 and TRBJ2-4, with 12 bases identical to TRBD2. The V gene's germline CDR1 is MNHEY and CDR2 SMNVEV (reference sequence). This CDR3 is 16 amino acids long. J was trimmed by 4 bases and V by 3 bases; bases with no gene match: 4. CDR3 residues: CASSFGGLAGKNIQYF. CDR3 in DNA: TGTGCCAGCAGTTTCGGTGGACTAGCGGGGAAAAACATTCAGTACTTC.

The rearrangement links TRBV9 to TRBJ2-7; the match to TRBD1 covers 11 bases. V lost 4 bases and J lost 3; bases outside the gene matches: 6. Germline V gene lookup returns CDR1 SGDLS and CDR2 YYNGEE. The CDR3 has 15 residues. The CDR3 here is CASSTGQGAGYEQYF. The CDR3 nucleotides are TGTGCCAGCAGCACAGGACAGGGGGCGGGCTACGAGCAGTACTTC.

The chain is built from TRBV7-2 and TRBJ2-3, with D perhaps matching TRBD1 (5 bases). Germline lookup yields CDR1 SGHTA and CDR2 FQGNSA. The ends were cut back, 0 bases at V and 6 bases at J, with 16 bases in the middle. The CDR3 contains 16 residues. In DNA, the CDR3 is TGTGCCAGCAGCTTAGCAGGGGCGCGACCTTTGGATACGCAGTATTTT. Translated: CASSLAGARPLDTQYF.

The chain carries TRBV5-1 and TRBJ2-1; D could derive from TRBD1 or TRBD2 (7 bases each). The CDR3 contains 12 residues. V lost 0 bases and J 16 bases, leaving 14 bases between the germline ends. Germline-derived CDR1 and CDR2 are SGHRS and YFSETQ. CDR3 sequence reads: CASSLETGTNFF. As DNA, the CDR3 is TGCGCCAGCAGCTTGGAGACAGGGACTAACTTCTTC.

This clone is a singleton in its sample. The chain uses TRBV3-1 (or the pseudogene TRBV3-2) and TRBJ1-2; 7 nucleotides agree with TRBD1. In germline, CDR1 is LGHDT, CDR2 YNNKEL (reference sequence). The length of the CDR3 is 18 residues. Trimming at V came to 0 bases and at J to 1 base, leaving 11 bases not matched to a gene. CDR3 protein: CASSQDWVLGDSNYGYTF. DNA of the CDR3: TGTGCCAGCAGCCAAGATTGGGTACTGGGGGACAGTAACTATGGCTACACCTTC.

This clone was recorded once. The chain combines TRBV5-1 with TRBJ1-6; 7 bases align to TRBD1. The CDR3 covers 18 residues. Germline CDR1 is SGHRS and CDR2 is YFSETQ. The V and J ends lost 4 bases and 7 bases, in that order; junction bases with no gene match: 17. CDR3 bases: TGCGCCAGCAGCCCAAAACTGACAGGGTCTGCGGAGAATTCACCCCTCCACTTT. This sequence encodes CASSPKLTGSAENSPLHF.

The V call is TRBV2, the J call TRBJ1-6; perhaps TRBD1 as D (6 bases). Germline CDR1 and CDR2: SNHLY and FYNNEI. CDR3 length: 11 residues. V lost 6 bases, J lost 10 bases, and 7 bases lay in between. DNA of the CDR3: TGTGCCAGCAGGGACAGCTCACCCCTCCACTTT. The encoded protein is CASRDSSPLHF.

The chain carries TRBV5-1 and TRBJ1-2; 10 nucleotides align to TRBD1. Germline CDR1 and CDR2: SGHRS and YFSETQ. V lost 7 bases, J lost 4 bases, and 10 bases stayed unmatched. The CDR3 length is 15 residues. In DNA, the CDR3 is TGCGCCAGCGACCCCACCGGGACAGGGGTCTATGGCTACACCTTC. Its translation: CASDPTGTGVYGYTF.

The chain joins TRBV20-1 to TRBJ1-1; D remains unclear. Germline assignment: CDR1 DFQATT and CDR2 SNEGSKA (reference sequence). This CDR3 region has 11 residues. Written as DNA, the CDR3 is TGCAGCGACCGCCTGAACACTGAAGCTTTCTTT. Translated: CSDRLNTEAFF.

The chain uses TRBV10-3 and TRBJ2-3; D ambiguous. The length of the CDR3 is 14 residues. V lost 4 bases, J lost 0 bases, and 8 bases lay in between. CDR1 and CDR2 (germline): ENHRY, SYGVKD. The CDR3 region has the DNA TGTGCCATCAGTGGTCTCACCAGCACAGATACGCAGTATTTT. Translated, it gives CAISGLTSTDTQYF.

The table lists this clone with a count of one. The chain combines TRBV28 with TRBJ1-5; D is uncertain. The V and J ends lost 5 bases and 3 bases respectively, with 11 bases between them. Germline assignment: CDR1 MDHEN and CDR2 SYDVKM. This CDR3 is 14 amino acids long. The CDR3 is CASSPYMINQPQHF. CDR3 sequence (DNA): TGTGCCAGCAGTCCTTACATGATCAATCAGCCCCAGCATTTT.

The chain employs TRBV5-4 and TRBJ1-1, with 8 bases aligning to TRBD1. Germline V gene lookup returns CDR1 SGHNT and CDR2 YYREEE (reference sequence). Trimming removed 4 bases from V and 1 base from J; junction bases left unmatched: 3. The CDR3 runs to 14 residues. Here the CDR3 DNA reads TGTGCCAGCAGCCCGACAGGGGCGAACACTGAAGCTTTCTTT. It encodes CASSPTGANTEAFF.

This chain joins TRBV19 and TRBJ1-5; D is unclear. CDR1 and CDR2 (germline): LNHDA, SQIVND (reference sequence). Deletions cut 3 bases from V and 0 bases from J, with 12 bases between. The CDR3 consists of 16 residues. CDR3 region: CASSIITGTSNQPQHF. The CDR3 DNA reads TGTGCCAGTAGTATTATCACGGGCACTAGCAATCAGCCCCAGCATTTT.

V is TRBV7-6 and J is TRBJ2-3, with TRBD1 identical over 7 bases. With 6 bases clipped from V and 2 bases from J, the junction kept 20 bases outside the gene matches. Germline assignment: CDR1 SGHVS and CDR2 FNYEAQ. The CDR3 loop spans 19 amino acids. The CDR3 reads CASSYSAYGPGQPTDTQYF. In nucleotides, the CDR3 is TGTGCCAGCAGTTATAGCGCCTACGGTCCGGGACAGCCCACAGATACGCAGTATTTT.

This chain uses TRBV6-5 with TRBJ1-6; TRBD1 aligns across 7 bases. Germline values: CDR1 MNHEY, CDR2 SVGAGI. This CDR3 contains 14 residues. Trimming removed 4 bases from V and 4 bases from J; junction bases left unmatched: 1. The CDR3 region is CASSWGQYNSPLHF. The CDR3 coding sequence is TGTGCCAGCAGTTGGGGACAGTATAATTCACCCCTCCACTTT.

This sequence joins TRBV3-1 (or the pseudogene TRBV3-2) and TRBJ1-6, with D perhaps matching TRBD1 (6 bases). V lost 4 bases and J lost 6, with 13 bases in between. The CDR3 length is 15 residues. Germline V gene lookup returns CDR1 LGHDT and CDR2 YNNKEL (reference sequence). In DNA, the CDR3 is TGTGCCAGCAGCCCTATGCAGGGGTTTAATTCACCCCTCCACTTT. This encodes CASSPMQGFNSPLHF.

V and J are TRBV3-1 (or the pseudogene TRBV3-2) and TRBJ2-7; unclear D gene. Germline lookup yields CDR1 LGHDT and CDR2 YNNKEL (reference sequence). The CDR3 totals 16 residues. V was clipped by 0 bases and J by 3 bases, with 15 bases between them. The CDR3 region is CASSQDMSKMIYEQYF. The CDR3 DNA follows: TGTGCCAGCAGCCAAGACATGTCCAAGATGATCTACGAGCAGTACTTC.

The V gene is TRBV5-5, the J gene TRBJ2-2; 8 nucleotides agree with TRBD1. The CDR3 contains 15 residues. The germline CDR1 and CDR2 sequences are SGHKS and YYEKEE (reference sequence). The V and J ends lost 4 bases and 4 bases, in that order; junction bases with no gene match: 6. CDR3 in DNA: TGTGCCAGCAGCCCCCAGGACAGGGCCACCGGGGAGCTGTTTTTT. Its translation: CASSPQDRATGELFF.